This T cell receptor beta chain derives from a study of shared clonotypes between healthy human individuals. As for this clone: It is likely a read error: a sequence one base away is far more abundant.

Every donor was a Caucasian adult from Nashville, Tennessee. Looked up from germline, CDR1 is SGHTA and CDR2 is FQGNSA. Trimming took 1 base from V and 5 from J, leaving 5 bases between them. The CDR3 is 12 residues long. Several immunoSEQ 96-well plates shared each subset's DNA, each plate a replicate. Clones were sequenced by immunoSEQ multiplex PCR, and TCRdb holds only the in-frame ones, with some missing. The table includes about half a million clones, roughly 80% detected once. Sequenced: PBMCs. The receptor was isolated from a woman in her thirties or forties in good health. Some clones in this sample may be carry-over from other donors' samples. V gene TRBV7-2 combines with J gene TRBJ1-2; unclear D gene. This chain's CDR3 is CTSSLVGYGYTF. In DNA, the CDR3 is TGTACCAGCAGCTTAGTGGGGTATGGCTACACCTTC.